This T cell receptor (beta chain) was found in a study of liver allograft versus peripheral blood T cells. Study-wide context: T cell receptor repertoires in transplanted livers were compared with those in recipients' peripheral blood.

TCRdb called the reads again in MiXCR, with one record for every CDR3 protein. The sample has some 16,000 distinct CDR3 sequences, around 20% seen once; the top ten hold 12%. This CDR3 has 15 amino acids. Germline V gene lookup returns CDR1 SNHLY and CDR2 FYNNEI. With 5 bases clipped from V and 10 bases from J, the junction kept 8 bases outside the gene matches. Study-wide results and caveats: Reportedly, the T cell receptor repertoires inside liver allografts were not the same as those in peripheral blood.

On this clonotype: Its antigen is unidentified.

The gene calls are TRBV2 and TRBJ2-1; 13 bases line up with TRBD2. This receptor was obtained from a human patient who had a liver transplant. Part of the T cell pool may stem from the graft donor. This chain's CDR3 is CASSYPGLAGTEQFF. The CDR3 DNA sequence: TGTGCCAGCAGTTATCCGGGACTAGCGGGAACCGAGCAGTTCTTC. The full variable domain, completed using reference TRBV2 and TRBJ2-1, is EPEVTQTPSHQVTQMGQEVILRCVPISNHLYFYWYRQILGQKVEFLVSFYNNEISEKSEIFDDQFSVERPDGSNFTLKIRSTKLEDSAMYFCASSYPGLAGTEQFFGPGTRLTVL.